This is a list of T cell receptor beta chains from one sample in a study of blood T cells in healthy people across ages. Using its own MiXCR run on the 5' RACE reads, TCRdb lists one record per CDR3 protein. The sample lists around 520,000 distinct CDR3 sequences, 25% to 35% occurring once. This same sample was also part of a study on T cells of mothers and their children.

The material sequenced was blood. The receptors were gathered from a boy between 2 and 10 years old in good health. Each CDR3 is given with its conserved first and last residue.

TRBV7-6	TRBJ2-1	CASSLYRYNEQFF
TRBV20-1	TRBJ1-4	CSARVGTDLEGLFF
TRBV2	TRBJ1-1	CASSDRGYSEAFF
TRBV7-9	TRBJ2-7	CASSLNSNGYEQYF
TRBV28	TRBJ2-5	CASSPGLADQETQYF
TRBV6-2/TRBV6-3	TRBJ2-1	CASSYMSSGISYNEQFF
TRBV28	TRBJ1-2	CASSDLYGYTF
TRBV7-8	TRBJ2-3	CASSLGSGGNTQYF
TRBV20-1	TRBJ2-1	CSARSDEKVWNEQFF
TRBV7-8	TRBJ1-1	CASSLIKVSEAFF
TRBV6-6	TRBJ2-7	CASSVTDYEQYF
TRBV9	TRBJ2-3	CASSVVTDTQYF
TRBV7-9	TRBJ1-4	CASSLAEGAKEKLFF
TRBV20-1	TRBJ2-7	CSARDRDGVGIEQYF
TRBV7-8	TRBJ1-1	CASSLAAGGPTEAFF
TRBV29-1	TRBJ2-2	CSVEGSGSGELFF
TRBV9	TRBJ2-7	CASSLKTGTGSHEQYF
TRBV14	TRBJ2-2	CASSQDDGELFF
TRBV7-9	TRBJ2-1	CASSLESQGTHSYNEQFF
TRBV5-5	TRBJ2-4	CASSTGREGDIQYF
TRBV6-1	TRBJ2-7	CASSNRGTGSAYEQYF
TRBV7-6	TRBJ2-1	CASSTTSGWAGNEQFF